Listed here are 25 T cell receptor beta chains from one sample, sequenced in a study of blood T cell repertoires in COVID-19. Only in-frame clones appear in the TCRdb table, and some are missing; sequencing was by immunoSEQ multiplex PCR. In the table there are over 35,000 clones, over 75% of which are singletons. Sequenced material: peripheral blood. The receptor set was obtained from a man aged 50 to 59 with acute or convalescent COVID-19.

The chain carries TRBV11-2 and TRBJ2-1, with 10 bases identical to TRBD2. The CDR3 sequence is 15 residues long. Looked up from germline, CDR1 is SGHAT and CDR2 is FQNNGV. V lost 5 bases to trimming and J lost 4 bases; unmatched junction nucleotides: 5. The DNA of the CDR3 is TGTGCCAGCAGCCCCGGGACTAGCGCGTACAATGAGCAGTTCTTC. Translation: CASSPGTSAYNEQFF. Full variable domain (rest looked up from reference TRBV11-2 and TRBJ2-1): EAGVAQSPRYKIIEKRQSVAFWCNPISGHATLYWYQQILGQGPKLLIQFQNNGVVDDSQLPKDRFSAERLKGVDSTLKIQPAKLEDSAVYLCASSPGTSAYNEQFFGPGTRLTVL.

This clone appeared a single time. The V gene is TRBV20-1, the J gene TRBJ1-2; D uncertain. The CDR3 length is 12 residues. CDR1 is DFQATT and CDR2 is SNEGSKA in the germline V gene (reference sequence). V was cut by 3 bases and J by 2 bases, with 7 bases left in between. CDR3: CSASYSNYGYTF. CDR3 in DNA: TGCAGTGCTAGTTACAGCAACTATGGCTACACCTTC.

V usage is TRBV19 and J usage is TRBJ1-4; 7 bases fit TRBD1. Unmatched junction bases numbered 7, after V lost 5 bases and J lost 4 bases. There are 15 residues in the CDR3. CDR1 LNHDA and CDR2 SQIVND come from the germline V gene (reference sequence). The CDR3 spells CASSPRTGSNEKLFF. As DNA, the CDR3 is TGTGCCAGTAGTCCCCGGACAGGCAGTAATGAAAAACTGTTTTTT.

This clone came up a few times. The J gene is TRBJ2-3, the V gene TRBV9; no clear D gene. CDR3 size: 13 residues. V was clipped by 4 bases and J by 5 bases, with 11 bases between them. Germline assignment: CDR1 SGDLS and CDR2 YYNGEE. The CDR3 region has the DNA TGTGCCAGCAGCACATCAGGTGGAGATACGCAGTATTTT. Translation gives CASSTSGGDTQYF. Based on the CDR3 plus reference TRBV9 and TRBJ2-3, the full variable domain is DSGVTQTPKHLITATGQRVTLRCSPRSGDLSVYWYQQSLDQGLQFLIQYYNGEERAKGNILERFSAQQFPDLHSELNLSSLELGDSALYFCASSTSGGDTQYFGPGTRLTVL.

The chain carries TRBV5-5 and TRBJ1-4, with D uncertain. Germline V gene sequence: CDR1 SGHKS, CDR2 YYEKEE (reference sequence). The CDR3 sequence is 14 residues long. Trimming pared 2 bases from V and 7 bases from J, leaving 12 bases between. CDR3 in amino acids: CASSFDYPGEKLFF. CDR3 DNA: TGTGCCAGCAGCTTCGACTATCCAGGTGAAAAACTGTTTTTT.

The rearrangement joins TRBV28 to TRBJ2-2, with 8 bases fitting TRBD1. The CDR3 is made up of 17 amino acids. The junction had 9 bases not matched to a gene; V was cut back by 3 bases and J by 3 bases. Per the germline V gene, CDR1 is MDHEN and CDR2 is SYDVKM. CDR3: CASSFPRTGPDTGELFF. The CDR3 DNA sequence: TGTGCCAGCAGTTTTCCCCGGACAGGGCCGGACACCGGGGAGCTGTTTTTT.

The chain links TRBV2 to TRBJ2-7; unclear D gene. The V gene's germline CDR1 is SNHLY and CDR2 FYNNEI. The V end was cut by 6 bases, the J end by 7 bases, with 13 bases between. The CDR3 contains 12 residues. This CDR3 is CASRLTEFEQYF. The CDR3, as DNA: TGTGCCAGCAGGTTGACTGAGTTTGAGCAGTACTTC.

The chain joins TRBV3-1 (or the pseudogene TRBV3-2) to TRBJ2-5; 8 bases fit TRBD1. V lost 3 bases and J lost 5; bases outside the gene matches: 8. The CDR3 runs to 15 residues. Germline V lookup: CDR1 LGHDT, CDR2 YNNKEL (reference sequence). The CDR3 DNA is TGTGCCAGCAGCCACCTCTCCAGGGGGCTCGAGACCCAGTACTTC. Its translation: CASSHLSRGLETQYF.

The CDR3 DNA reads as TGTGCCAGCAGCTTATTGGGACAGGGGGCGAGGGCCAACGTCCTGACTTTC. The encoded protein is CASSLLGQGARANVLTF. This rearrangement joins TRBV7-6 to TRBJ2-6; 12 bases map to TRBD1. The ends lost 2 bases at V and 5 bases at J; junction bases unmatched: 4. This CDR3 has 17 residues. Germline-derived CDR1 and CDR2 are SGHVS and FNYEAQ. The full variable domain, with the rest looked up from reference TRBV7-6 and TRBJ2-6, is GAGVSQSPRYKVTKRGQDVALRCDPISGHVSLYWYRQALGQGPEFLTYFNYEAQQDKSGLPNDRFSAERPEGSISTLTIQRTEQRDSAMYRCASSLLGQGARANVLTFGAGSRLTVL.

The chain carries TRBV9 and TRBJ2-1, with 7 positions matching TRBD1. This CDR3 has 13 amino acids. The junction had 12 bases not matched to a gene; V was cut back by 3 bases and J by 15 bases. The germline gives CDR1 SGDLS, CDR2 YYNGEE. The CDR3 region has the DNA TGTGCCAGCAGCGCGACGGGACAGTTCCGATTGTTCTTC. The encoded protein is CASSATGQFRLFF. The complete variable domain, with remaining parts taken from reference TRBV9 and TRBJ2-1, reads DSGVTQTPKHLITATGQRVTLRCSPRSGDLSVYWYQQSLDQGLQFLIQYYNGEERAKGNILERFSAQQFPDLHSELNLSSLELGDSALYFCASSATGQFRLFFGPGTRLTVL.

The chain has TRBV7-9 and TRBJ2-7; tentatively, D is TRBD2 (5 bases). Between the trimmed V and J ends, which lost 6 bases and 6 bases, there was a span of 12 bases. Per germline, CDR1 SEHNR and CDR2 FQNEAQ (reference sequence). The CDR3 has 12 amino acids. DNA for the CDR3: TGTGCCAGCAGTCCAACTAGAGGCGAGCAGTACTTC. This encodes CASSPTRGEQYF.

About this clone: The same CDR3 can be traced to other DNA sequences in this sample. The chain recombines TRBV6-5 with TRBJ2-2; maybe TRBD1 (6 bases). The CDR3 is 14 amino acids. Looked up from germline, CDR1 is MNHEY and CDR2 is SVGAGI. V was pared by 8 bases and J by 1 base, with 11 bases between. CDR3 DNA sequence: TGTGCCAGCCGAGGACAGTTGAACACCGGGGAGCTGTTTTTT. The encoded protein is CASRGQLNTGELFF.

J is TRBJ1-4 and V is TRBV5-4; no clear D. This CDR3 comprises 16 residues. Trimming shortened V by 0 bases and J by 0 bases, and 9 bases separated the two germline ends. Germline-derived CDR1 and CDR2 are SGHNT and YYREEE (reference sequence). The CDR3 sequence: CASSLDSGTTNEKLFF. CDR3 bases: TGTGCCAGCAGCTTGGACAGCGGAACAACTAATGAAAAACTGTTTTTT.

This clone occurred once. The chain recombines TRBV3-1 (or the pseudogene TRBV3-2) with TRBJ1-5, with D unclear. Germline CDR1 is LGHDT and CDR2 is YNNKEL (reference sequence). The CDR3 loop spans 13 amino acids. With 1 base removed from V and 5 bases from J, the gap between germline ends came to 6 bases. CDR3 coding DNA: TGTGCCAGCAGCCAAGTTATCGATCAGCCCCAGCATTTT. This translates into CASSQVIDQPQHF.

The CDR3 DNA reads as TGTGCCAGTAGGAGTAGCGGGAGCGATGCTTCTAATGAGCAGTTCTTC. Amino acid sequence: CASRSSGSDASNEQFF. The chain joins TRBV19 to TRBJ2-1; the match to TRBD2 covers 9 bases. This CDR3 comprises 16 residues. Germline V gene data show CDR1 as LNHDA and CDR2 as SQIVND (reference sequence). The V segment lost 6 bases and the J segment 7 bases; nucleotides outside the gene matches: 13.

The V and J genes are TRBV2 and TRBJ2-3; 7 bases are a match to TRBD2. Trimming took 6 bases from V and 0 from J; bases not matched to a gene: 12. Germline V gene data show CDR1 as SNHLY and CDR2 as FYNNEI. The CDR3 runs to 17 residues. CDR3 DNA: TGTGCCAGCAGCCAGCGACGACTAGCAACTAGCACAGATACGCAGTATTTT. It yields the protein CASSQRRLATSTDTQYF.

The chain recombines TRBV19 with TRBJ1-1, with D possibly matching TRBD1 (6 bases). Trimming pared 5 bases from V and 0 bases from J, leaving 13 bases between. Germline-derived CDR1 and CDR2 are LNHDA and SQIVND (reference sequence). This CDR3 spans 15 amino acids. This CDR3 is CASSEGRGMNTEAFF. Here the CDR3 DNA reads TGTGCCAGTAGTGAAGGGAGGGGGATGAACACTGAAGCTTTCTTT.

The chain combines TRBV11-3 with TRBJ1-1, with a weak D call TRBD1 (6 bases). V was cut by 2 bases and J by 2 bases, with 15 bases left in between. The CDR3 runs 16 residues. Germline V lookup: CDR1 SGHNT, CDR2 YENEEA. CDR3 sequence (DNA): TGTGCCAGCAGCTTAACTACCGGGACAACAAACACTGAAGCTTTCTTT. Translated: CASSLTTGTTNTEAFF.

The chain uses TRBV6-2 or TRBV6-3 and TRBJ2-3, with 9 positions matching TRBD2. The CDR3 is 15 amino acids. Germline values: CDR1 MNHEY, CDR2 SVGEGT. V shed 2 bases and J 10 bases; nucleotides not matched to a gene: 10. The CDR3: CASSYPLRGGGAQYF. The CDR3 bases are TGTGCCAGCAGTTACCCGCTCCGCGGGGGGGGAGCGCAGTATTTT.

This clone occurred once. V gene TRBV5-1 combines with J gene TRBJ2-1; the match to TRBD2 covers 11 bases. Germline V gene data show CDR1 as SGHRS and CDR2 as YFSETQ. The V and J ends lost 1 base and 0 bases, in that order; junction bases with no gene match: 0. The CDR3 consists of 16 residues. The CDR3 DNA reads TGCGCCAGCAGCTTGACTAGCGGGAGCTCCTACAATGAGCAGTTCTTC. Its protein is CASSLTSGSSYNEQFF.

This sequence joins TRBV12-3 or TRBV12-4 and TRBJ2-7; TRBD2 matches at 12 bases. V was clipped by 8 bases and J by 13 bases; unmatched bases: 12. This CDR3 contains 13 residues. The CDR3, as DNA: TGTGCCAGCCTGGCTAGCGGGGGGGGCCGGCTTTACTTC. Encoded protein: CASLASGGGRLYF.

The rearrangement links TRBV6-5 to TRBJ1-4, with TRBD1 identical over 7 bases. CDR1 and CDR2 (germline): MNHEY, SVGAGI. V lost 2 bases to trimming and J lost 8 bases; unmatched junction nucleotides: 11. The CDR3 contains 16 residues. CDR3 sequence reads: CASSYGLDRVGEKLFF. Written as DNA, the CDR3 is TGTGCCAGCAGTTACGGTCTAGACAGGGTTGGGGAAAAACTGTTTTTT.

CDR3 loop: CASSPRQGRDNEQFF. In DNA, the CDR3 is TGTGCCAGCAGCCCTCGACAGGGAAGGGACAATGAGCAGTTCTTC. The chain carries TRBV7-9 and TRBJ2-1; 7 bases agree with TRBD1. This CDR3 spans 15 amino acids. V shed 5 bases and J 5 bases; nucleotides not matched to a gene: 9. Germline values: CDR1 SEHNR, CDR2 FQNEAQ (reference sequence).

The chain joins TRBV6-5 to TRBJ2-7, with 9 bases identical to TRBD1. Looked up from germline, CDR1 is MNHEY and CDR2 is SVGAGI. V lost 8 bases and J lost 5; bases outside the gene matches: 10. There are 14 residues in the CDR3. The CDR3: CASGAGTGIHEQYF. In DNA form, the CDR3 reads TGTGCCAGCGGGGCCGGGACAGGGATCCACGAGCAGTACTTC.

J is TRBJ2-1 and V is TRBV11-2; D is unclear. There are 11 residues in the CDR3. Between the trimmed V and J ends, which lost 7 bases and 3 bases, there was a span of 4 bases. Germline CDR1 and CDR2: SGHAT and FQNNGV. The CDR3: CASTHYNEQFF. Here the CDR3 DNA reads TGTGCCAGCACCCACTACAATGAGCAGTTCTTC. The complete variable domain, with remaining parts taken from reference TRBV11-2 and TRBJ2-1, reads EAGVAQSPRYKIIEKRQSVAFWCNPISGHATLYWYQQILGQGPKLLIQFQNNGVVDDSQLPKDRFSAERLKGVDSTLKIQPAKLEDSAVYLCASTHYNEQFFGPGTRLTVL.